Listed here is a single T cell receptor (beta chain). RNA, at about 0.5 to 1 ug, was reverse transcribed with random hexamers. Multiplex immunoSEQ PCR targeted 54 Vbeta and 13 Jbeta TCR beta segments. TCRdb fed the immunoSEQ multiplex PCR reads into MiXCR, producing one record per CDR3 protein. The sample records about 76,000 distinct CDR3 sequences, roughly nine tenths being singletons. The sample originates from a study of CD8 T cells in Susac syndrome. The T cells that were sequenced for TCR beta were CD8+ and CD4+ cells from blood. Included as multiple sclerosis controls were treatment-naive patients who had stable or active relapsing-remitting disease. The CDR3 spans 16 residues. The V end was cut by 4 bases, the J end by 0 bases, with 14 bases between. Germline CDR1 ENHRY, CDR2 SYGVKD.

Sequences were obtained from CD8+ T cells from PBMCs. This chain links TRBV10-3 with TRBJ2-3, with D maybe TRBD2 (5 bases). The clonotype originates from a human donor with multiple sclerosis. The CDR3 spells CAISVGVASSTDTQYF. CDR3 DNA: TGTGCCATCAGTGTAGGAGTAGCGAGTAGCACAGATACGCAGTATTTT.